The present T cell receptor beta chain was sequenced within a study of CD8 T cells in ankylosing spondylitis. In making TCR beta libraries, quantitative 5'-RACE with molecular barcodes was used. TCRdb recomputed calls from the 5' RACE reads with MiXCR, one row per CDR3 protein. Of 250,000 or so distinct CDR3 sequences listed, 20% to 30% are singletons. The V and J ends lost 5 bases and 4 bases respectively, with 13 bases between them. Germline V CDR1 and CDR2: SEHNR, FQNEAQ (reference sequence). The CDR3 covers 14 residues. Note on this clonotype: Its antigen is undetermined.

Overall study findings and caveats: Significant enrichment of disease-linked clones was reportedly seen in matched ankylosing spondylitis synovial fluid. Existing reports had already noted some motif variants in reactive arthritis synovial fluid and blood. Disease-associated clonotypes exhibited CD8+ identity and were relatively infrequent in peripheral blood.

Source material: blood, either unsorted or a sorted T cell fraction (not recorded which). The receptor comes from a male donor with ankylosing spondylitis or in good health (not recorded which). The chain recombines TRBV7-9 with TRBJ2-3; a possible D gene is TRBD2 (7 bases). The CDR3 DNA follows: TGTGCCAGCAGCCCGAGGGGGGGAGCAGATACGCAGTATTTT. The encoded protein is CASSPRGGADTQYF.